This is a list of T cell receptor beta chains from one sample in a study of TIL therapy for anti-PD-1-resistant metastatic lung cancer. Some clones are missing from TCRdb's copy, which holds only in-frame ones; the method was immunoSEQ multiplex PCR. The sample lists more than 50,000 clones; about nine tenths were seen once. The specimen was blood, collected at baseline. Source of these receptors: a person between 25 and 79 years old with non-small cell lung cancer. Each CDR3 is given with its conserved first and last residue. The order of the fields is clone size, V gene, J gene, D gene, CDR3 protein, CDR3 DNA. A D gene is named only where the DNA matches it firmly. Clone size is shown for a subset of rows, as once, few, many or a class of expanded clone.

>-|TRBV27|TRBJ2-3|-
CASRGFVVGTDTQYF
TGTGCCAGCAGGGGATTCGTGGTGGGCACAGATACGCAGTATTTT
>-|TRBV6-6|TRBJ2-1|-
CASTLGSYNEQFF
TGTGCCAGCACTTTGGGCTCCTACAATGAGCAGTTCTTC
>-|TRBV9|TRBJ1-3|TRBD1
CASSVAGTASGNTIYF
TGTGCCAGCAGCGTAGCCGGGACAGCCTCTGGAAACACCATATATTTT
>-|TRBV10-3|TRBJ2-5|-
CAISAVGAKGTQYF
TGTGCCATCAGTGCGGTGGGAGCAAAGGGGACCCAGTACTTC
>-|TRBV5-1|TRBJ2-3|TRBD2
CASSLEVGGARADTQYF
TGCGCCAGCAGCTTGGAGGTCGGGGGGGCCCGCGCAGATACGCAGTATTTT
>-|TRBV3-1/TRBV3-2|TRBJ1-2|TRBD1
CASSQAGQNYGYTF
TGTGCCAGCAGCCAAGCGGGACAGAACTATGGCTACACCTTC
>-|TRBV5-5|TRBJ1-1|-
CASSLFRETNTEAFF
TGTGCCAGCAGCTTGTTCAGGGAGACGAACACTGAAGCTTTCTTT
>-|TRBV19|TRBJ1-2|TRBD1
CASRPTGQDGYTF
TGTGCCAGTAGACCGACAGGGCAGGATGGCTACACCTTC
>-|TRBV6-5|TRBJ1-2|TRBD1
CASRTGTGGQDGYTF
TGTGCCAGCAGAACTGGGACAGGGGGCCAGGATGGCTACACCTTC
>-|TRBV5-1|TRBJ1-4|-
CASSLQSTNEKLFF
TGCGCCAGCAGCTTACAGAGTACTAATGAAAAACTGTTTTTT
>-|TRBV3-1/TRBV3-2|TRBJ2-5|-
CASSQTLKGFRETQYF
TGTGCCAGCAGCCAAACACTCAAAGGGTTCAGAGAGACCCAGTACTTC
>few|TRBV18|TRBJ1-2|-
CASSPPNYGYTF
TGTGCCAGCTCACCACCTAACTATGGCTACACCTTC
>-|TRBV15|TRBJ2-5|-
CATRDPRKQETQYF
TGTGCCACCAGAGACCCTAGAAAACAAGAGACCCAGTACTTC
>-|TRBV11-2|TRBJ1-5|-
CASSLDTPQPQHF
TGTGCCAGCAGCTTAGATACCCCCCAGCCCCAGCATTTT
>-|TRBV4-1|TRBJ1-6|-
CASSQPGLANSPLHF
TGCGCCAGCAGCCAACCGGGACTGGCGAATTCACCCCTCCACTTT
>once|TRBV21-1|TRBJ1-2|-
CASSRRVGGGYTF
TGTGCCAGCAGCCGACGGGTAGGAGGAGGCTACACCTTC
>-|TRBV19|TRBJ2-2|-
CASSTPERVTRGTGELFF
TGTGCCAGTAGTACCCCTGAGAGGGTTACCCGCGGCACCGGGGAGCTGTTTTTT
>-|TRBV5-1|TRBJ2-2|TRBD1
CASSPRQGAPGGELFF
TGCGCCAGCAGCCCAAGACAGGGGGCGCCAGGCGGGGAGCTGTTTTTT
>-|TRBV19|TRBJ2-5|-
CASSIKGETQYF
TGTGCCAGTAGTATCAAAGGGGAGACCCAGTACTTC
>once|TRBV5-6|TRBJ1-2|-
CASSYREGRSNYGYTF
TGTGCCAGCAGCTACAGGGAGGGGCGATCTAACTATGGCTACACCTTC
>-|TRBV3-1/TRBV3-2|TRBJ2-4|-
CASSQEGQNIQYF
TGTGCCAGCAGCCAAGAGGGGCAAAACATTCAGTACTTC
>few|TRBV7-8|TRBJ1-5|TRBD1
CASSPLGTGSNQPQHF
TGTGCCAGCAGTCCCCTTGGGACAGGGAGCAATCAGCCCCAGCATTTT
>-|TRBV7-2|TRBJ2-7|TRBD1
CASSLNRGVYEQYF
TGTGCCAGCAGCTTAAACAGGGGGGTCTACGAGCAGTACTTC
>-|TRBV13|TRBJ2-4|TRBD1
CASSLAERGPLQYF
TGTGCCAGCAGCTTAGCAGAGAGGGGGCCACTTCAGTACTTC
>once|TRBV19|TRBJ2-7|TRBD1
CASSIGDRGKSEQYF
TGTGCCAGTAGTATAGGAGACAGGGGGAAGAGCGAGCAGTACTTC
>-|TRBV12-5|TRBJ2-7|-
CASGLAVAGSNEQYF
TGTGCTAGTGGTTTGGCGGTCGCAGGGAGCAACGAGCAGTACTTC
>-|TRBV9|TRBJ1-1|-
CASSVTVMNTEAFF
TGTGCCAGCAGCGTGACCGTAATGAACACTGAAGCTTTCTTT
>-|TRBV19|TRBJ2-1|-
CASSFEVGEQFF
TGTGCCAGTAGTTTTGAGGTGGGTGAGCAGTTCTTC
>-|TRBV6-1|TRBJ2-7|-
CASSDRDGPPWEQYF
TGTGCCAGCAGTGACCGGGACGGTCCCCCCTGGGAGCAGTACTTC
>-|TRBV5-6|TRBJ2-6|-
CASSPFARESGANVLTF
TGTGCCAGCAGCCCCTTCGCCCGTGAGTCTGGGGCCAACGTCCTGACTTTC
>few|TRBV6-5|TRBJ1-5|-
CASISLDSNQPQHF
TGTGCCAGCATTTCCCTGGATAGCAATCAGCCCCAGCATTTT
>-|TRBV7-8|TRBJ2-1|TRBD2
CASSSGLARSEQFF
TGTGCCAGCAGCTCTGGACTAGCTCGGAGTGAGCAGTTCTTC
>-|TRBV3-1/TRBV3-2|TRBJ2-1|TRBD2
CASSQDDSGRYAKQFF
TGTGCCAGCAGCCAAGACGATAGCGGGAGGTATGCGAAGCAGTTCTTC
>-|TRBV19|TRBJ1-5|TRBD1
CASSPPGQGASNQPQHF
TGTGCCAGTAGCCCTCCGGGACAGGGGGCCAGCAATCAGCCCCAGCATTTT
>-|TRBV6-5|TRBJ2-7|TRBD2
CASSYFGLAGYEQYF
TGTGCCAGCAGTTACTTCGGACTAGCGGGTTACGAGCAGTACTTC
>-|TRBV21-1|TRBJ1-3|-
CASREDLSGNTIYF
TGTGCCAGCAGGGAAGACCTCTCTGGAAACACCATATATTTT
>-|TRBV5-5|TRBJ1-1|-
CASRTGTISEAFF
TGTGCCAGCAGGACTGGGACAATTTCTGAAGCTTTCTTT
>-|TRBV30|TRBJ2-7|TRBD1
CAWRDTGGGFYEQYF
TGTGCCTGGAGGGACACAGGGGGCGGATTCTACGAGCAGTACTTC
>-|TRBV28|TRBJ1-5|TRBD1
CASSSPGQERNQPQHF
TGTGCCAGCAGTTCGCCGGGACAGGAGAGAAATCAGCCCCAGCATTTT
>-|TRBV5-1|TRBJ2-6|TRBD1
CASSLGSSAGGFGANVLTF
TGCGCCAGCAGCTTGGGGAGTTCGGCAGGGGGATTTGGGGCCAACGTCCTGACTTTC
>-|TRBV2|TRBJ2-3|TRBD2
CASSGQRGWTDTQYF
TGTGCCAGCAGTGGTCAGCGGGGGTGGACAGATACGCAGTATTTT
>-|TRBV19|TRBJ2-5|TRBD1
CASSGTGTAFQETQYF
TGTGCCAGCTCAGGAACCGGGACAGCATTCCAAGAGACCCAGTACTTC
>once|TRBV5-1|TRBJ2-7|TRBD1
CASSRGGTGSYEQYF
TGCGCCAGCAGCCGAGGCGGGACAGGGAGCTACGAGCAGTACTTC
>-|TRBV5-6|TRBJ1-2|TRBD1
CASSFSQGGGGYTF
TGTGCCAGCAGCTTCTCACAGGGGGGCGGTGGCTACACCTTC
>-|TRBV19|TRBJ1-1|-
CASSIVWNTEAFF
TGTGCCAGTAGTATAGTTTGGAACACTGAAGCTTTCTTT
>-|TRBV5-6|TRBJ2-1|-
CASSPRPNNEQFF
TGTGCCAGCAGCCCTCGTCCCAACAATGAGCAGTTCTTC
>-|TRBV28|TRBJ1-4|-
CASSFRGRGEKLFF
TGTGCCAGCAGTTTTCGGGGAAGAGGTGAAAAACTGTTTTTT
>-|TRBV10-3|TRBJ1-1|-
CAISESYPREAFF
TGTGCCATCAGTGAGTCGTACCCTAGAGAAGCTTTCTTT
>-|TRBV6-5|TRBJ2-4|-
CASSYLTGSKNIQYF
TGTGCCAGCAGTTACTTAACAGGGAGCAAAAACATTCAGTACTTC
>-|TRBV27|TRBJ2-1|-
CASNRGRGERLLDNEQFF
TGTGCCAGCAACCGGGGCAGGGGGGAGAGACTACTTGACAATGAGCAGTTCTTC